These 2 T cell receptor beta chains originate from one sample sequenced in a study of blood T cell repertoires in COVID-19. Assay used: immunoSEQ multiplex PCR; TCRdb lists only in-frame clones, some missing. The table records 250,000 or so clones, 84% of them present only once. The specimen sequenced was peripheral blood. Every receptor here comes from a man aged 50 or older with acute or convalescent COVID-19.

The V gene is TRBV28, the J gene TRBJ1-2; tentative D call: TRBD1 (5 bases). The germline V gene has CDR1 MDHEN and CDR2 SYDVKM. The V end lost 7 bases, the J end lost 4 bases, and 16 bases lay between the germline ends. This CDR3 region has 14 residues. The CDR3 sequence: CASNAAGLVYGYTF. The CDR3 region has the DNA TGTGCCAGCAATGCAGCGGGGCTTGTCTATGGCTACACCTTC.

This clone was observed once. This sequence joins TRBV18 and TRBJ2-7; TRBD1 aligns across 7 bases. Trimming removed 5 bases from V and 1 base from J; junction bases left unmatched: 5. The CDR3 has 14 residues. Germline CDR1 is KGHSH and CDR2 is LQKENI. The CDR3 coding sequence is TGTGCCAGCTCAACAGGGGATCGTTCCTACGAGCAGTACTTC. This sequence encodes CASSTGDRSYEQYF. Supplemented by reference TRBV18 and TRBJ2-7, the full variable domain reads NAGVMQNPRHLVRRRGQEARLRCSPMKGHSHVYWYRQLPEEGLKFMVYLQKENIIDESGMPKERFSAEFPKEGPSILRIQQVVRGDSAAYFCASSTGDRSYEQYFGPGTRLTVT.